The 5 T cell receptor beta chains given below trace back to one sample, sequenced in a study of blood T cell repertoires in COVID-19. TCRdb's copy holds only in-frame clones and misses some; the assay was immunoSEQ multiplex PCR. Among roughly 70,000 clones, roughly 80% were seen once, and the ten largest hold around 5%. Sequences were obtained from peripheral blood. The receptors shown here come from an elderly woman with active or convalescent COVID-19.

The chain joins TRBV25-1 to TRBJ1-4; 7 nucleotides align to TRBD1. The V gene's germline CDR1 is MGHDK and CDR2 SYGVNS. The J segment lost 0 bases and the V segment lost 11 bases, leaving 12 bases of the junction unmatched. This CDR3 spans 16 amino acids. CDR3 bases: TGTGCCGCGAGGGGGCTAGGTCATGCAACTAATGAAAAACTGTTTTTT. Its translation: CAARGLGHATNEKLFF.

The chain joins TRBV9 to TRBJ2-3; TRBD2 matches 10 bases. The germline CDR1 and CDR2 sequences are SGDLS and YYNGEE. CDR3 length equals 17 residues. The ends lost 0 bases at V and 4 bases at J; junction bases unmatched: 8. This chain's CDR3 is CASSVAERGGWADTQYF. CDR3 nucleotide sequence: TGTGCCAGCAGCGTAGCGGAGCGGGGGGGCTGGGCAGATACGCAGTATTTT.

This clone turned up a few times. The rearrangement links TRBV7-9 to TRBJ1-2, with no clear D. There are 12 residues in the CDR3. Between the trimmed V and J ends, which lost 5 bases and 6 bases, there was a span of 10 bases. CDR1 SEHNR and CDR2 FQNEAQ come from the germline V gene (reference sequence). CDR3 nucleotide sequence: TGTGCCAGCAGCGTTTATCAGGATGGCTACACCTTC. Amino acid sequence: CASSVYQDGYTF. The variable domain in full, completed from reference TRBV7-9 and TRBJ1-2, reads DTGVSQNPRHKITKRGQNVTFRCDPISEHNRLYWYRQTLGQGPEFLTYFQNEAQLEKSRLLSDRFSAERPKGSFSTLEIQRTEQGDSAMYLCASSVYQDGYTFGSGTRLTVV.

CDR3 sequence reads: CASSQEATGDSPLHF. CDR3 coding DNA: TGCGCCAGCAGCCAAGAAGCGACAGGAGATTCACCCCTCCACTTT. This rearrangement joins TRBV4-1 to TRBJ1-6; D might be TRBD1 (6 bases). The V end was cut by 0 bases, the J end by 8 bases, with 11 bases between. The V gene's germline CDR1 is MGHRA and CDR2 YSYEKL. There are 15 residues in the CDR3.

Written as DNA, the CDR3 is TGCGCCAGCAGCTCACAGGGGCTCTATGGCTACACCTTC. It specifies CASSSQGLYGYTF. This chain connects TRBV5-1 to TRBJ1-2, with TRBD1 matching 7 bases. CDR3 length equals 13 residues. Germline CDR1 and CDR2: SGHRS and YFSETQ. V lost 3 bases to trimming and J lost 4 bases; unmatched junction nucleotides: 3.